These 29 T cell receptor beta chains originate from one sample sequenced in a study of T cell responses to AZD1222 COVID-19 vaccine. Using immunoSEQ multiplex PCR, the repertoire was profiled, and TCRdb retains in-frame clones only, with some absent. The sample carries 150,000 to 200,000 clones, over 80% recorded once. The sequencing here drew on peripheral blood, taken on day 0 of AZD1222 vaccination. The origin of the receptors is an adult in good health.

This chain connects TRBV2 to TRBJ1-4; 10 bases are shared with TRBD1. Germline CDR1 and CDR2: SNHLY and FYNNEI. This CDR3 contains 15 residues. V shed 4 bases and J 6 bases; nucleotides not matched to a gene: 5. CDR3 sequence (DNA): TGTGCCAGCAGTGTGGAAGGGACAGGGGATGAAAAACTGTTTTTT. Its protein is CASSVEGTGDEKLFF. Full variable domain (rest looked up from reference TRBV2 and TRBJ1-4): EPEVTQTPSHQVTQMGQEVILRCVPISNHLYFYWYRQILGQKVEFLVSFYNNEISEKSEIFDDQFSVERPDGSNFTLKIRSTKLEDSAMYFCASSVEGTGDEKLFFGSGTQLSVL.

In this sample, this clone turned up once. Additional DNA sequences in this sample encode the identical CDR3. For the CDR3, the DNA is TGTGCCAGCTCCCTCGGACAGCCTAGCAATCAGCCCCAGCATTTT. Translating it yields CASSLGQPSNQPQHF. The chain has TRBV18 and TRBJ1-5; D possibly corresponds to TRBD1 (6 bases). The V and J ends lost 6 bases and 0 bases respectively, with 12 bases between them. This CDR3 is 15 amino acids long. Germline V gene data show CDR1 as KGHSH and CDR2 as LQKENI.

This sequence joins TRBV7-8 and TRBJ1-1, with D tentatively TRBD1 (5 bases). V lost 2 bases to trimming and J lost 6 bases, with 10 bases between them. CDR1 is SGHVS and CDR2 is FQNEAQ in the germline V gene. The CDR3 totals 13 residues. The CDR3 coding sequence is TGTGCCAGCAGCTTACCGAGGGGCTCTGAAGCTTTCTTT. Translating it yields CASSLPRGSEAFF.

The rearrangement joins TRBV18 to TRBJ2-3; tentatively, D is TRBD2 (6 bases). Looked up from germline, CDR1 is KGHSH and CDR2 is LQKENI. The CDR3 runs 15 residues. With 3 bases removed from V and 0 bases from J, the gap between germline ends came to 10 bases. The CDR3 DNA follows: TGTGCCAGCTCACCGGGCGGGACTAGCACAGATACGCAGTATTTT. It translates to CASSPGGTSTDTQYF. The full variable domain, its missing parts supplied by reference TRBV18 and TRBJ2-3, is NAGVMQNPRHLVRRRGQEARLRCSPMKGHSHVYWYRQLPEEGLKFMVYLQKENIIDESGMPKERFSAEFPKEGPSILRIQQVVRGDSAAYFCASSPGGTSTDTQYFGPGTRLTVL.

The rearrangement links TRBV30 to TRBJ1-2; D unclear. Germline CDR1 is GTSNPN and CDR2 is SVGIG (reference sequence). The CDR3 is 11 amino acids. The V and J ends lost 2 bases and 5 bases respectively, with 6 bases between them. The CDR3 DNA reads TGTGCCTGGAGTCAAGGGTATGGCTACACCTTC. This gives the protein CAWSQGYGYTF. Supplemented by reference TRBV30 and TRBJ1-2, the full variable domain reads SQTIHQWPATLVQPVGSPLSLECTVEGTSNPNLYWYRQAAGRGLQLLFYSVGIGQISSEVPQNLSASRPQDRQFILSSKKLLLSDSGFYLCAWSQGYGYTFGSGTRLTVV.

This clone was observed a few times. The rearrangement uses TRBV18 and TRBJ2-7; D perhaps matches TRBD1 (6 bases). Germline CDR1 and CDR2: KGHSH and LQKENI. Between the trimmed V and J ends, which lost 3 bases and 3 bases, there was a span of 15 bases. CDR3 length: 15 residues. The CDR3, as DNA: TGTGCCAGCTCACCCTTAGGACAGACACTCTACGAGCAGTACTTC. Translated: CASSPLGQTLYEQYF.

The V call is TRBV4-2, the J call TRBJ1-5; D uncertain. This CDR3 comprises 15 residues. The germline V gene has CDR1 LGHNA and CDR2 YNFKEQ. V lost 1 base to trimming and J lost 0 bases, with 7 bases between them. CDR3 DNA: TGTGCCAGCAGCCAAGCCACAGATAGCAATCAGCCCCAGCATTTT. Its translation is CASSQATDSNQPQHF.

In nucleotides, the CDR3 is TGTGCCAGCAGTCTCTACAGTGAGCAGTACTTC. Translating gives CASSLYSEQYF. The chain is built from TRBV12-3 or TRBV12-4 and TRBJ2-7; no definite D call. V lost 5 bases and J 7 bases, leaving 9 bases between the germline ends. The CDR3 length is 11 residues.

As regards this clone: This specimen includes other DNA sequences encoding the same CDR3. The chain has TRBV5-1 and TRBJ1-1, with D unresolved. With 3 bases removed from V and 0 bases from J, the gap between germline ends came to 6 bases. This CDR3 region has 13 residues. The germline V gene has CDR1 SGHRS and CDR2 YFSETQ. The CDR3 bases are TGCGCCAGCAGCTCCGGCTTGAACACTGAAGCTTTCTTT. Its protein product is CASSSGLNTEAFF. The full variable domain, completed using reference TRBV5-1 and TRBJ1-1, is KAGVTQTPRYLIKTRGQQVTLSCSPISGHRSVSWYQQTPGQGLQFLFEYFSETQRNKGNFPGRFSGRQFSNSRSEMNVSTLELGDSALYLCASSSGLNTEAFFGQGTRLTVV.

The CDR3 sequence: CASSLQPEGNTIYF. The CDR3 coding sequence is TGCGCCAGCAGCTTACAGCCGGAAGGAAACACCATATATTTT. This chain connects TRBV5-1 to TRBJ1-3, with D hard to call. This CDR3 comprises 14 residues. CDR1 SGHRS and CDR2 YFSETQ come from the germline V gene. V was shortened by 2 bases and J by 4 bases, with 10 bases between the two germline ends.

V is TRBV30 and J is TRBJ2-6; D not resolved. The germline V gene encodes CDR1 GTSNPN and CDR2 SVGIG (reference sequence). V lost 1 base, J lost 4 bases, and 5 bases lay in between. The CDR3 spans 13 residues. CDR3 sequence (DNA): TGTGCCTGGAGTGCCGGGGGGGCCAACGTCCTGACTTTC. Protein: CAWSAGGANVLTF. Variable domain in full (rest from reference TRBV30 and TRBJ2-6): SQTIHQWPATLVQPVGSPLSLECTVEGTSNPNLYWYRQAAGRGLQLLFYSVGIGQISSEVPQNLSASRPQDRQFILSSKKLLLSDSGFYLCAWSAGGANVLTFGAGSRLTVL.

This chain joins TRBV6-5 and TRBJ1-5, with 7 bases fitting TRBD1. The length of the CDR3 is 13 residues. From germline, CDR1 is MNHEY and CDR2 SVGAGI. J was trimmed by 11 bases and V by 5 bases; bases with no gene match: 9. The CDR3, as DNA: TGTGCCAGCAGTCCAGCCCTGGACAGGACCCAGCATTTT. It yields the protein CASSPALDRTQHF.

CDR3: CASSLELRIAEQYF. CDR3 sequence (DNA): TGTGCCAGCAGCTTAGAGTTACGAATCGCCGAGCAGTACTTC. V is TRBV7-9 and J is TRBJ2-7; D is unclear. Germline CDR1 and CDR2: SEHNR and FQNEAQ (reference sequence). This CDR3 comprises 14 residues. Trimming cost V 1 base and J 6 bases, with 13 bases left between them.

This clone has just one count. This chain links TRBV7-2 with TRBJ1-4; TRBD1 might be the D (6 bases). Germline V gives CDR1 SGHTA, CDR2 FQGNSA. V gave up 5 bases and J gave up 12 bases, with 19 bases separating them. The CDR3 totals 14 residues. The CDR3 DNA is TGTGCCAGCAGCATGGACAGAGCGCAGGGAGAACTGTTTTTT. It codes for CASSMDRAQGELFF.

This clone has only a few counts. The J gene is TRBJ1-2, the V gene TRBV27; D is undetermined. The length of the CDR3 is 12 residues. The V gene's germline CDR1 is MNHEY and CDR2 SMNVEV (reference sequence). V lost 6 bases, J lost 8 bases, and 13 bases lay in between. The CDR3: CASSPEAGGYTF. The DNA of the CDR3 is TGTGCCAGCAGCCCAGAAGCTGGGGGCTACACCTTC.

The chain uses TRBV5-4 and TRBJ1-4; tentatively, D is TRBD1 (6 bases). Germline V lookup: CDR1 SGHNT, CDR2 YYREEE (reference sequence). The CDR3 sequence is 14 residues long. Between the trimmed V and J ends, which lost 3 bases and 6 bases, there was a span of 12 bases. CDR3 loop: CASSSGQKDEKLFF. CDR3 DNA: TGTGCCAGCAGCTCCGGACAGAAAGATGAAAAACTGTTTTTT.

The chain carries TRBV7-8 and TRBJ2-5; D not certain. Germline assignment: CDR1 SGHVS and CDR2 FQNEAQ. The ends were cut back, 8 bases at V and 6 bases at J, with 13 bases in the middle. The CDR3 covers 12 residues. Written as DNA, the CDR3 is TGTGCCAGCGGCCTCTATGATAAGACCCAGTACTTC. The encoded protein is CASGLYDKTQYF.

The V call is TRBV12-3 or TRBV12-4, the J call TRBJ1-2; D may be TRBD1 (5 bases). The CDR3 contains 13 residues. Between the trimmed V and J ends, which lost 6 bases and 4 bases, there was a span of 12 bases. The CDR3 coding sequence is TGTGCCAGCAGGGTGGGAGGGACCTATGGCTACACCTTC. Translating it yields CASRVGGTYGYTF.

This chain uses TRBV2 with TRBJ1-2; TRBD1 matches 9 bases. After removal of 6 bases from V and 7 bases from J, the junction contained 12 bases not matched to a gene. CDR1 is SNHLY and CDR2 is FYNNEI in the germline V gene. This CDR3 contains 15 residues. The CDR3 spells CASSRDRDVLGGYTF. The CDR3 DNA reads TGTGCCAGCAGCCGGGACAGGGACGTATTGGGTGGCTACACCTTC.

CDR3 nucleotide sequence: TGTGCCAGTAGTCGTGAATTTTTCGGGACGGTAACCTACGAGCAGTACTTC. This encodes CASSREFFGTVTYEQYF. The chain links TRBV19 to TRBJ2-7, with D perhaps being TRBD1 or TRBD2 (5 bases each). Trimming cost V 5 bases and J 2 bases, with 22 bases left between them. Germline-derived CDR1 and CDR2 are LNHDA and SQIVND (reference sequence). CDR3 size: 17 residues.

The CDR3: CASSPSRGAGEQYF. CDR3 bases: TGCGCCAGCAGCCCTTCCCGCGGAGCGGGTGAGCAGTACTTC. This chain uses TRBV5-1 with TRBJ2-7; possibly TRBD2 for D (6 bases). Trimming stripped 4 bases from V and 7 bases from J, with 18 bases between. This CDR3 is built from 14 residues. Germline CDR1 and CDR2: SGHRS and YFSETQ.

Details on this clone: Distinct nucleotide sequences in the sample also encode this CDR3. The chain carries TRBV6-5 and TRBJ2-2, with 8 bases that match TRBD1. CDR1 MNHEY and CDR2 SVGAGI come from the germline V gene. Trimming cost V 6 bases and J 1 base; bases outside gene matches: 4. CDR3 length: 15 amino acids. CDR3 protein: CASRTGTGNTGELFF. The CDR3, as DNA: TGTGCCAGCAGAACCGGGACAGGGAACACCGGGGAGCTGTTTTTT.

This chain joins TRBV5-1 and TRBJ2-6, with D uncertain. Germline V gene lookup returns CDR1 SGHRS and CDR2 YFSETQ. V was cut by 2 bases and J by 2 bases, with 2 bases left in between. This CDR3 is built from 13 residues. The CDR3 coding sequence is TGCGCCAGCAGCTTCACTGGGGCCAACGTCCTGACTTTC. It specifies CASSFTGANVLTF.

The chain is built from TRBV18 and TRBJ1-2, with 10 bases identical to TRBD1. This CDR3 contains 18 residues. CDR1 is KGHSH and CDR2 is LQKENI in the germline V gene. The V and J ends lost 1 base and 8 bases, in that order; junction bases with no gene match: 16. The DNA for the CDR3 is TGTGCCAGCTCACCACGCCAGCCGGGGGGGACAGGGGACGGAGGCTACACCTTC. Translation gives CASSPRQPGGTGDGGYTF.

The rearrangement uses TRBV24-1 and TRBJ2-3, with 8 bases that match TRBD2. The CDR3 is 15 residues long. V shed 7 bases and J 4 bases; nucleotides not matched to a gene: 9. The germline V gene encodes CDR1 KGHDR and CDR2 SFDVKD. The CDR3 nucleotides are TGTGCCACCAGCCGGATCGCGGGGGGCGCAGATACGCAGTATTTT. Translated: CATSRIAGGADTQYF.

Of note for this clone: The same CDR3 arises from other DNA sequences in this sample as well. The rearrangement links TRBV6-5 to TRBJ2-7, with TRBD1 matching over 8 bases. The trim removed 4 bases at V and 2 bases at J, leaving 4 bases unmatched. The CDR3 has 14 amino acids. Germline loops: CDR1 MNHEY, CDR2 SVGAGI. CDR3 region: CASSSGQVTYEQYF. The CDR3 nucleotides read TGTGCCAGCAGTTCGGGACAGGTGACCTACGAGCAGTACTTC.

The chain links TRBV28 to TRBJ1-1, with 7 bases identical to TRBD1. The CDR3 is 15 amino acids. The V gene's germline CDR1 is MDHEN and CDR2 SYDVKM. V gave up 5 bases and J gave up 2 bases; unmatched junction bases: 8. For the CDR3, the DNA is TGTGCCAGCAGTATCCTTTACAGGGGAAACACTGAAGCTTTCTTT. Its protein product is CASSILYRGNTEAFF.

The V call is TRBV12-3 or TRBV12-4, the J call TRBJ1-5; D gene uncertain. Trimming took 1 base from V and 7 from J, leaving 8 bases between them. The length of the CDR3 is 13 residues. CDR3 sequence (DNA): TGTGCCAGCAGTTTAGGACGGTCCCAGCCCCAGCATTTT. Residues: CASSLGRSQPQHF.

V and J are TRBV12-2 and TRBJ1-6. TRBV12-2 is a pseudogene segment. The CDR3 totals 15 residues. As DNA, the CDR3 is TGTGCAAGTCGCGCTCGCTACGGGGGAGGTTCACCCCTCCACTTT. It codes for CASRARYGGGSPLHF.